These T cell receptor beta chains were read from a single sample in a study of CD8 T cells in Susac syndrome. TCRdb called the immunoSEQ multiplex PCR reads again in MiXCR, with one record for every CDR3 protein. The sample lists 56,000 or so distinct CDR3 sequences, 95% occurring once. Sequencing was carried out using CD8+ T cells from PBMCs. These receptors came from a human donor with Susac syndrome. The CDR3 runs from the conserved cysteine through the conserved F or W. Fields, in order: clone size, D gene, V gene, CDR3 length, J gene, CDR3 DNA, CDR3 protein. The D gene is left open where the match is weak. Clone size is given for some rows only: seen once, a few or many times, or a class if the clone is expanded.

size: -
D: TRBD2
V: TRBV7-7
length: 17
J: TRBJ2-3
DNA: TGTGCTAGCAGCCCTCGACTAGCGGGGGGGAGCACAGATACGCAGTATTTT
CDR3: CASSPRLAGGSTDTQYF

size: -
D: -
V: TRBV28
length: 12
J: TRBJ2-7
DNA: TGTGCCAGCAGTTTTTTGGGATACGAGCAGTACTTC
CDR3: CASSFLGYEQYF

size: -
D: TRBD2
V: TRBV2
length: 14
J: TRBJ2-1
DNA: TGTGCCAGCAGTGAAATGGGACTAGCAGGTGAGCAGTTCTTC
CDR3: CASSEMGLAGEQFF

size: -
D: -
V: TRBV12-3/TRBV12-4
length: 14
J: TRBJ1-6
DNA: TGTGCCAGCACCCTGGCGGGTAATAATTCACCCCTCCACTTT
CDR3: CASTLAGNNSPLHF

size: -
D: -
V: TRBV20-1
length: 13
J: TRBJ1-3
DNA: TGCAGTGCTCCTGACACCTCTGGAAACACCATATATTTT
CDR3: CSAPDTSGNTIYF

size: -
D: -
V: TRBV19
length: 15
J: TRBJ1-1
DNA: TGTGCCAGCTCCTGGACATTCCCACTGGACACTGAAGCTTTCTTT
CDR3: CASSWTFPLDTEAFF

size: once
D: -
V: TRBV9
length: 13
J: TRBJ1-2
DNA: TGTGCCAGCAGCGTAGGCGGGGGACGTGGCTACACCTTC
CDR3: CASSVGGGRGYTF

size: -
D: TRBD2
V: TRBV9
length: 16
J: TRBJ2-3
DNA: TGTGCCAGCAGCGTCGGGACTAGCGGGGGAACAGATACGCAGTATTTT
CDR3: CASSVGTSGGTDTQYF

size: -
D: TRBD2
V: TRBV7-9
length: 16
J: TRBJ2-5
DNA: TGTGCCAGCAGCTCCTCCGGACTAGCGGGGGAAGAGACCCAGTACTTC
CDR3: CASSSSGLAGEETQYF

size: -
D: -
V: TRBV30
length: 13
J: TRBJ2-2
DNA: TGTGCCTGGAGTGAAGAGAACACCGGGGAGCTGTTTTTT
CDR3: CAWSEENTGELFF

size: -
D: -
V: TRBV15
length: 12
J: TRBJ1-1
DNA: TGTGCCACCAGCAGAGAGAGCACTGAAGCTTTCTTT
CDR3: CATSRESTEAFF

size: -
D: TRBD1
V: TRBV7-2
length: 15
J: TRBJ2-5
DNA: TGTGCCAGCAGCCTTACCGGGACAGGGGGGCGGACCCAGTACTTC
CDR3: CASSLTGTGGRTQYF

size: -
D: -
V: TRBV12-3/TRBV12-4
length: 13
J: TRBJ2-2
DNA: TGTGCCAGCGCGACCAGGGCGGGCGGGGAGCTGTTTTTT
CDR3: CASATRAGGELFF

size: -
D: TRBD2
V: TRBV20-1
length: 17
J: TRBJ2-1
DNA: TGCAGTGCTAGAGACTTGCCTAGCGGGGCCTCCTACAATGAGCAGTTCTTC
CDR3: CSARDLPSGASYNEQFF

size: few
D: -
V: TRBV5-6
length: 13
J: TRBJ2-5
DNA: TGTGCCAGCAGCTCTTGGGGCCAAGAGACCCAGTACTTC
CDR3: CASSSWGQETQYF

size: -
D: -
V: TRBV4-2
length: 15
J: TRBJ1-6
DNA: TGTGCCAGCAGCCAAGGGGCAGAATATAATTCACCCCTCCACTTT
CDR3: CASSQGAEYNSPLHF

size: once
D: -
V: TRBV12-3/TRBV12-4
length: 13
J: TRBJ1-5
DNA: TGTGCCAGCACCACAGGGAGCAATCAGCCCCAGCATTTT
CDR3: CASTTGSNQPQHF

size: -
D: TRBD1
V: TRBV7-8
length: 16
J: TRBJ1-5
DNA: TGTGCCAGCAGCTTAGGCGGGACAGGGGCGTATCAGCCCCAGCATTTT
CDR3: CASSLGGTGAYQPQHF

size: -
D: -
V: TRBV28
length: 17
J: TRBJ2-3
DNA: TGTGCCAGCAGTTTCCTCTGGGGACCAGGGTGGGCAGATACGCAGTATTTT
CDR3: CASSFLWGPGWADTQYF

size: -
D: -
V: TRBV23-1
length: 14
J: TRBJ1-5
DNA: TGCGCCAGCAGTCAGGGTCTTAGCAATCAGCCCCAGCATTTT
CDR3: CASSQGLSNQPQHF

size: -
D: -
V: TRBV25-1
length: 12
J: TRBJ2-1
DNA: TGTGCCAGCAGTGAATTCGAGAATGAGCAGTTCTTC
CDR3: CASSEFENEQFF

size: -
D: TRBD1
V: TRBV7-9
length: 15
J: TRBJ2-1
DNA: TGTGCCAGCAGCTTAGCTCAGGGGGCGGACAATGAGCAGTTCTTC
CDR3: CASSLAQGADNEQFF

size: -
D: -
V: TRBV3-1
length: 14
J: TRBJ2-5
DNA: TGTGCCAGCAGCCCCCCTTTGTGGGGAGAGACCCAGTACTTC
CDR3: CASSPPLWGETQYF

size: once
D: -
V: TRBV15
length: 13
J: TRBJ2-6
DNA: TGTGCCACCGTTAAAACTGGGGCCAACGTCCTGACTTTC
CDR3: CATVKTGANVLTF

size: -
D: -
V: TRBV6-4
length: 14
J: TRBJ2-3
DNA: TGTGCCAGCAGTGTGGGGGGGGCCACAGATACGCAGTATTTT
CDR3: CASSVGGATDTQYF

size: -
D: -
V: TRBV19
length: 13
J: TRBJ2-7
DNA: TGTGCCAGTAGTATAACACAGGGCTCCGAGCAGTACTTC
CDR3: CASSITQGSEQYF

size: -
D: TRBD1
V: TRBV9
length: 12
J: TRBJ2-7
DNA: TGTGCCAGCAGCGCCGGGACAGAAGAGCAGTACTTC
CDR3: CASSAGTEEQYF

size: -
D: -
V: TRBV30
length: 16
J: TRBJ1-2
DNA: TGTGCCTGGAGTGTTTCTCAGGACGTCACGAACTATGGCTACACCTTC
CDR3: CAWSVSQDVTNYGYTF

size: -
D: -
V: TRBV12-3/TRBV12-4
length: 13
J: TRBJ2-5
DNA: TGTGCCAGCAGTTTAAAGGGCGCGGGGACCCAGTACTTC
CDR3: CASSLKGAGTQYF

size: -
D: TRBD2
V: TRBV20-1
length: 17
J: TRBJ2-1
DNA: TGCAGTGCTAGAGGTCCCGCGGTATCGACTAGCTGGGATGAGCAGTTCTTC
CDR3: CSARGPAVSTSWDEQFF

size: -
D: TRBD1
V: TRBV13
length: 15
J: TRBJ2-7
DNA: TGTGCCAGCAGCTTACAGCAGGGGGCTACCTACGAGCAGTACTTC
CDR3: CASSLQQGATYEQYF

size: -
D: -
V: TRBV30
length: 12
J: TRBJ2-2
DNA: TGTGCCTGGAGTGTGGGGCACGGGGAGCTGTTTTTT
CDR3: CAWSVGHGELFF

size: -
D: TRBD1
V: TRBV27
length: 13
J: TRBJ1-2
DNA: TGTGCCAGCAGTCAGCGGACAGGGCATGGCTACACCTTC
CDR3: CASSQRTGHGYTF

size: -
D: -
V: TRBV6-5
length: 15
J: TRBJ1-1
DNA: TGTGCCAGCAGCCTAGGGAGTAGTGGTGGTACTGAAGCTTTCTTT
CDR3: CASSLGSSGGTEAFF

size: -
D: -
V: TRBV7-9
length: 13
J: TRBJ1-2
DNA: TGTGCCAGCAGCGCGGGGGACACGTATGGCTACACCTTC
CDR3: CASSAGDTYGYTF

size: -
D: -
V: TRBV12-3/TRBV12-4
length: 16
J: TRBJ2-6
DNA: TGTGCCAGCAGTTTCCTACAGTGGACTGGGGCCAACGTCCTGACTTTC
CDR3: CASSFLQWTGANVLTF

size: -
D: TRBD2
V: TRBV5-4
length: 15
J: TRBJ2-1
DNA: TGTGCCAGCAGGACGCGGGGGGGCCGAAACAATGAGCAGTTCTTC
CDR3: CASRTRGGRNNEQFF

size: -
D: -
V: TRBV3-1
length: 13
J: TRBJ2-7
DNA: TGTGCCAGCAGCCAAGAACGAGGAAACGAGCAGTACTTC
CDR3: CASSQERGNEQYF

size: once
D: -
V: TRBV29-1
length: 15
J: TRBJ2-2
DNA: TGCAGCGTAGCCGAAGGACAGCATTCGAGCGGGGAGCTGTTTTTT
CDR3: CSVAEGQHSSGELFF

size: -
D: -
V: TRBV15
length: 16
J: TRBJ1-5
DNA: TGTGCCACCAGCAGAGAAGTGGCTAATGTCAATCAGCCCCAGCATTTT
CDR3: CATSREVANVNQPQHF

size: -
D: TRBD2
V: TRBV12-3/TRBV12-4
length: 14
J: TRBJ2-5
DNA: TGTGCCAGCACTTCGACGGGAGGGCAAGAGACCCAGTACTTC
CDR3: CASTSTGGQETQYF

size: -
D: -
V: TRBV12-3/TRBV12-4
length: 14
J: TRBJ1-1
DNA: TGTGCCAGCAGTTTAACTAGGGGAAACACTGAAGCTTTCTTT
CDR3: CASSLTRGNTEAFF

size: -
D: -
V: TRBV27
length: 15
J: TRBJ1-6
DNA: TGTGCCAGCAGTGGCCGGGACACGGGCAATTCACCCCTCCACTTT
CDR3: CASSGRDTGNSPLHF

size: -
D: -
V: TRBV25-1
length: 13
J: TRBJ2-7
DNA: TGTGCCAGCAGTGAATCGGGCTCAACCGAGCAGTACTTC
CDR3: CASSESGSTEQYF

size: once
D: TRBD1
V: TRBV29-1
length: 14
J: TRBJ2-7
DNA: TGCAGCGTTGAGGACAGGGCGGAGGGGTACGAGCAGTACTTC
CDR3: CSVEDRAEGYEQYF

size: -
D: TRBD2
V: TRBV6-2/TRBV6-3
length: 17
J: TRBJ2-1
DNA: TGTGCCAGCAGTCCAGAGGGAGCGGGGGGGCCTAATAATGAGCAGTTCTTC
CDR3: CASSPEGAGGPNNEQFF

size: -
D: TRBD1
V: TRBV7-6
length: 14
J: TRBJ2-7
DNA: TGTGCCAGCACTATCGGTACAGGGGACTACGAGCAGTACTTC
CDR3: CASTIGTGDYEQYF

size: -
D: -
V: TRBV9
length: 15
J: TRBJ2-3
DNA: TGTGCCAGCAGCGTAGATTCATATCCTGACGAAACGCAGTATTTT
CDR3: CASSVDSYPDETQYF

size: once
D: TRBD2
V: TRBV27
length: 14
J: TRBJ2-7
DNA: TGTGCCAGCGGACGGGGGGGTACCGTCTACGAGCAGTACTTC
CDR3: CASGRGGTVYEQYF

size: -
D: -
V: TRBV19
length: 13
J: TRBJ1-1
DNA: TGTGCCAGTAGCCCGGGGCTGAACACTGAAGCTTTCTTT
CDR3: CASSPGLNTEAFF

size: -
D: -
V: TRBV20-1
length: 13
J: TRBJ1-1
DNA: TGCAGTGCTGCGGCGGGGTACGACACTGAAGCTTTCTTT
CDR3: CSAAAGYDTEAFF

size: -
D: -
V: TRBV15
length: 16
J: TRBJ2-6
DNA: TGTGCCACCAGCAGAGGGACGGTCTCTGGGGCCAACGTCCTGACTTTC
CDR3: CATSRGTVSGANVLTF

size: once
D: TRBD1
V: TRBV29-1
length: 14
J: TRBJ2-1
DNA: TGCAGCGTTGAATTTTGGGACAGGGACAATGAGCAGTTCTTC
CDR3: CSVEFWDRDNEQFF

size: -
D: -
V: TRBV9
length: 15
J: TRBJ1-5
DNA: TGTGCCAGCAGCGTAGATCAGGGTTCAGGTCAGCCCCAGCATTTT
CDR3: CASSVDQGSGQPQHF

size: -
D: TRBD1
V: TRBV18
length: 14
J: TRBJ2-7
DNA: TGTGCCAGCTCACTGGACAGGGCCACCTACGAGCAGTACTTC
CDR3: CASSLDRATYEQYF

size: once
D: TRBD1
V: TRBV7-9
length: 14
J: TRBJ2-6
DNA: TGTGCCAGCAGCCCAGCGCCGGGACAGCCCGTCCTGACTTTC
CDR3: CASSPAPGQPVLTF

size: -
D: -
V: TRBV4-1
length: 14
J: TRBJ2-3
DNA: TGCGCCAGCAGCCCGTTCACTAGCACAGATACGCAGTATTTT
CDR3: CASSPFTSTDTQYF

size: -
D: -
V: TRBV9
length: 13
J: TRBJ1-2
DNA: TGTGCCAGCAGCGTAGGGGGTGGCACGGGCTACACCTTC
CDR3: CASSVGGGTGYTF

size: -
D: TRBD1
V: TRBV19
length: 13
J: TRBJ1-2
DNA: TGTGCCAGTAGTCCCCGGGGGACAGAGGGCTACACCTTC
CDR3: CASSPRGTEGYTF

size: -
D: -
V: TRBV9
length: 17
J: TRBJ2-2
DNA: TGTGCCAGCAGCGATCAGCGAGCCCTCTCAAACACCGGGGAGCTGTTTTTT
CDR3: CASSDQRALSNTGELFF